These 6 T cell receptor beta chains came from one sample sequenced in a study of CD8+ T cells in alopecia areata (dated by TCRdb to the late 2010s). Libraries were built with the immunoSEQ multiplex PCR assay. For TCR sequencing, RNA was extracted from every sample and reverse transcribed into cDNA to serve as template. TCRdb obtained this table from immuneACCESS and retained in-frame rearrangements with V and J assigned. These tables miss some clones; where compared with another copy, unresolved V genes account for less than half of the shortfall, and the remainder is unexplained. The sample has more than 130,000 clones on record, approximately 85% of them singletons. The ten largest clones capture approximately 25% of the sample. The intended sense of this specimen's time point label: more than 3 weeks on oral tofacitinib. The treatment or condition label on this specimen signifies: oral pan-JAK inhibitor, 5-10 mg twice daily.

This specimen was CD8+ T cells sorted from blood, taken at week 4, from a patient treated with tofacitinib. The receptor source for this set is a human donor with alopecia areata.

The chain combines TRBV30 with TRBJ2-1, with D unclear. From germline, CDR1 is GTSNPN and CDR2 SVGIG (reference sequence). The CDR3 is 14 amino acids. V was pared by 0 bases and J by 5 bases, with 11 bases between. The CDR3 spells CAWSVLSANNEQFF. For the CDR3, the DNA is TGTGCCTGGAGTGTATTATCAGCCAACAATGAGCAGTTCTTC. The variable domain in full, with the rest retrieved from reference TRBV30 and TRBJ2-1, is SQTIHQWPATLVQPVGSPLSLECTVEGTSNPNLYWYRQAAGRGLQLLFYSVGIGQISSEVPQNLSASRPQDRQFILSSKKLLLSDSGFYLCAWSVLSANNEQFFGPGTRLTVL.

V is TRBV7-9 and J is TRBJ2-7; D uncertain. The V and J ends lost 1 base and 0 bases respectively, with 16 bases between them. The germline CDR1 and CDR2 sequences are SEHNR and FQNEAQ (reference sequence). The CDR3 is made up of 17 amino acids. CDR3 sequence reads: CASSLDVVSMSSYEQYF. Written as DNA, the CDR3 is TGTGCCAGCAGCTTAGATGTGGTTTCTATGAGCTCCTACGAGCAGTACTTC.

The V gene is TRBV4-1, the J gene TRBJ1-3; a weak D match, TRBD1 (6 bases). The CDR3 runs 15 residues. V lost 1 base and J lost 4, with 11 bases in between. Germline CDR1 is MGHRA and CDR2 is YSYEKL. The CDR3 DNA follows: TGCGCCAGCAGCCAAGTACCAGGGGCAGGAAACACCATATATTTT. It codes for CASSQVPGAGNTIYF.

The chain recombines TRBV30 with TRBJ2-1, with D possibly being TRBD2 (7 bases). V was clipped by 0 bases and J by 4 bases, with 13 bases between them. The CDR3 is 15 amino acids. CDR1 and CDR2 (germline): GTSNPN, SVGIG (reference sequence). The CDR3 bases are TGTGCCTGGAGTGTACTGGCGGGGGCGTACAATGAGCAGTTCTTC. This encodes CAWSVLAGAYNEQFF. Drawing the rest from reference TRBV30 and TRBJ2-1, the complete variable domain is SQTIHQWPATLVQPVGSPLSLECTVEGTSNPNLYWYRQAAGRGLQLLFYSVGIGQISSEVPQNLSASRPQDRQFILSSKKLLLSDSGFYLCAWSVLAGAYNEQFFGPGTRLTVL.

In its sample, this clone was seen once. The V gene is TRBV5-8, the J gene TRBJ2-1; D unresolved. The germline V and J ends were trimmed by 0 bases and 3 bases, with 7 bases remaining between them. Germline V gene sequence: CDR1 SGHTS, CDR2 YDEGEE. CDR3 size: 14 residues. CDR3 in amino acids: CASSLVEIYNEQFF. The CDR3, as DNA: TGTGCCAGCAGCTTGGTGGAGATCTACAATGAGCAGTTCTTC.

Here the CDR3 DNA reads TGTGCCACCAGCAGAGATCAACGGCGGCCCAGGGATACGCAGTATTTT. Translation gives CATSRDQRRPRDTQYF. The gene calls are TRBV15 and TRBJ2-3; D gene ambiguous. Trimming removed 0 bases from V and 6 bases from J, with 16 bases in between. This CDR3 region has 16 residues. Germline assignment: CDR1 LNHNV and CDR2 YYDKDF (reference sequence).